What follows are 20 T cell receptor beta chains derived from one specimen sequenced in a study of identical twins. TCRdb redid the calling of the 5' RACE reads with MiXCR, one entry per CDR3 protein. The table shows fewer than 900,000 distinct CDR3 sequences, with about 20% occurring only once. The same sample was also used in a study of T cells expressing NK-cell markers.

Material for sequencing was PBMCs. These receptors were taken from a woman under 30 in good health.

This sequence joins TRBV29-1 and TRBJ2-3; D remains unclear. The CDR3 runs to 12 residues. Germline V gene data show CDR1 as SQVTM and CDR2 as ANQGSEA. Trimming shortened V by 4 bases and J by 0 bases, and 5 bases separated the two germline ends. DNA of the CDR3: TGCAGCGTTGGCTGGAGCACAGATACGCAGTATTTT. Protein sequence: CSVGWSTDTQYF.

This clonotype was observed a few times. The V and J genes are TRBV7-8 and TRBJ2-7; possibly TRBD1 for D (6 bases). Trimming took off 5 bases at V and 4 bases at J, with 42 bases between the two ends. Germline assignment: CDR1 SGHVS and CDR2 FQNEAQ. The CDR3 totals 23 residues. The CDR3 DNA sequence: TGTGCCAGCAGCCGGTCAAGGGACAATAATGTGCGGCGGTGGGTCCCGACCTTTTACGAGCAGTACTTC. Translated, it gives CASSRSRDNNVRRWVPTFYEQYF.

This clonotype was counted only a few times. The J gene is TRBJ1-2, the V gene TRBV12-3 or TRBV12-4, with a weak D call TRBD1 (6 bases). The CDR3 consists of 14 residues. Trimming stripped 3 bases from V and 6 bases from J, with 14 bases between. The CDR3 sequence: CASSFGRGSDGYTF. For the CDR3, the DNA is TGTGCCAGCAGTTTCGGCAGGGGATCGGATGGCTACACCTTC.

This clonotype showed up just a few times. This sequence joins TRBV12-3 or TRBV12-4 and TRBJ2-5; 9 nucleotides match TRBD2. CDR3 length: 18 residues. After removal of 5 bases from V and 4 bases from J, the junction contained 17 bases not matched to a gene. The CDR3 region has the DNA TGTGCCAGCAGTGGGGGAACCGGCGGGGGGGCCCCTCGAGAGACCCAGTACTTC. Translating gives CASSGGTGGGAPRETQYF.

The chain is built from TRBV15 and TRBJ1-2; D not certain. Germline CDR1 and CDR2: LNHNV and YYDKDF (reference sequence). V was clipped by 0 bases and J by 0 bases, with 11 bases between them. This CDR3 has 16 amino acids. The CDR3 sequence is CATSRDRKEPNYGYTF. In nucleotides, the CDR3 is TGTGCCACCAGCAGAGATCGGAAGGAACCTAACTATGGCTACACCTTC. Full variable domain (outside the CDR3, taken from reference TRBV15 and TRBJ1-2): DAMVIQNPRYQVTQFGKPVTLSCSQTLNHNVMYWYQQKSSQAPKLLFHYYDKDFNNEADTPDNFQSRRPNTSFCFLDIRSPGLGDTAMYLCATSRDRKEPNYGYTFGSGTRLTVV.

This clonotype was counted between two and nine times. The gene calls are TRBV9 and TRBJ2-3; D not resolved. The V gene's germline CDR1 is SGDLS and CDR2 YYNGEE. V was clipped by 0 bases and J by 5 bases, with 4 bases between them. The CDR3 extends over 12 amino acids. CDR3 region: CASSVGEDTQYF. CDR3 coding DNA: TGTGCCAGCAGCGTAGGAGAAGATACGCAGTATTTT.

V usage is TRBV6-5 and J usage is TRBJ2-1, with 7 bases lining up with TRBD1. After removal of 2 bases from V and 7 bases from J, the junction contained 5 bases not matched to a gene. This CDR3 has 14 amino acids. Germline-derived CDR1 and CDR2 are MNHEY and SVGAGI. CDR3 amino acids: CASSYGQVVNEQFF. CDR3 DNA: TGTGCCAGCAGTTACGGACAGGTTGTTAATGAGCAGTTCTTC.

This clonotype was detected only a few times. This could be a read error, since a much larger clone is one nucleotide away. This chain joins TRBV20-1 and TRBJ2-5, with D hard to call. CDR1 DFQATT and CDR2 SNEGSKA come from the germline V gene (reference sequence). The CDR3 is made up of 10 amino acids. Trimming removed 3 bases at V and 5 bases at J, with 4 bases between. In DNA, the CDR3 is TGCAGTGCTAGTTGGGAGACCCAGTACTTC. Its translation: CSASWETQYF.

This chain links TRBV7-3 with TRBJ2-5; D may be TRBD2 (5 bases). Trimming cost V 4 bases and J 4 bases, with 16 bases left between them. CDR1 is SGHTA, CDR2 FQGTGA, per germline. This CDR3 has 15 residues. CDR3 DNA: TGTGCCAGCAGCTCCAATTCTAGCCCACGAGAGACCCAGTACTTC. It specifies CASSSNSSPRETQYF.

The V gene is TRBV19, the J gene TRBJ2-7, with 7 bases identical to TRBD1. With V trimmed by 5 bases and J by 0 bases, 7 bases remained unmatched. The germline CDR1 and CDR2 sequences are LNHDA and SQIVND (reference sequence). CDR3 length: 15 residues. CDR3 sequence reads: CASSSPGQSSYEQYF. CDR3 sequence (DNA): TGTGCCAGTAGTTCCCCGGGACAGAGCTCCTACGAGCAGTACTTC.

V is TRBV2 and J is TRBJ2-1; D ambiguous. Between the trimmed V and J ends, which lost 3 bases and 10 bases, there was a span of 4 bases. Germline-derived CDR1 and CDR2 are SNHLY and FYNNEI. The CDR3 has 10 residues. CDR3 amino acids: CASSEEEQFF. The CDR3, as DNA: TGTGCCAGCAGTGAGGAGGAGCAGTTCTTC.

This clonotype was picked up a small number of times. The V and J genes are TRBV2 and TRBJ1-1; D gene uncertain. The CDR3 has 13 amino acids. V lost 7 bases, J lost 2 bases, and 11 bases lay in between. The V gene's germline CDR1 is SNHLY and CDR2 FYNNEI. CDR3 DNA sequence: TGTGCCAGCATGCAACAAATTAACACTGAAGCTTTCTTT. Protein sequence: CASMQQINTEAFF. The variable domain in full, completed from reference TRBV2 and TRBJ1-1, reads EPEVTQTPSHQVTQMGQEVILRCVPISNHLYFYWYRQILGQKVEFLVSFYNNEISEKSEIFDDQFSVERPDGSNFTLKIRSTKLEDSAMYFCASMQQINTEAFFGQGTRLTVV.

The rearrangement uses TRBV5-1 and TRBJ2-3; TRBD2 matches 7 bases. The CDR3 runs to 14 residues. CDR1 and CDR2 from the germline V gene are SGHRS and YFSETQ. After removal of 7 bases from V and 6 bases from J, the junction contained 11 bases not matched to a gene. The DNA for the CDR3 is TGCGCCAGCTGGGGGGGACTATCTGGCGATACGCAGTATTTT. Translation: CASWGGLSGDTQYF.

Concerning this clonotype: A far larger clone differs by one base, so this is likely a read error. Here the CDR3 DNA reads TGTGCCAGCGGCTCAACCTACGAGCAGTACTTC. Residues: CASGSTYEQYF. This sequence joins TRBV28 and TRBJ2-7; D gene unclear. CDR1 and CDR2 (germline): MDHEN, SYDVKM. CDR3 length equals 11 residues. Trimming left V 8 bases short and J 2 bases short, with 7 bases between.

The CDR3 here is CAIKGAGAETQYF. Written as DNA, the CDR3 is TGTGCCATCAAAGGGGCGGGAGCAGAGACCCAGTACTTC. The chain couples TRBV10-3 to TRBJ2-5; TRBD2 matches at 7 bases. Unmatched junction bases numbered 6, after V lost 7 bases and J lost 4 bases. Germline CDR1 is ENHRY and CDR2 is SYGVKD. CDR3 size: 13 residues.

The gene calls are TRBV9 and TRBJ2-5, with D perhaps matching TRBD2 (7 bases). This CDR3 contains 13 residues. Germline V gene lookup returns CDR1 SGDLS and CDR2 YYNGEE. V lost 5 bases to trimming and J lost 3 bases, with 11 bases between them. CDR3 region: CASRGGAEETQYF. The CDR3 bases are TGTGCCAGCAGGGGGGGGGCAGAAGAGACCCAGTACTTC. The whole variable domain, filled in from reference TRBV9 and TRBJ2-5, reads DSGVTQTPKHLITATGQRVTLRCSPRSGDLSVYWYQQSLDQGLQFLIQYYNGEERAKGNILERFSAQQFPDLHSELNLSSLELGDSALYFCASRGGAEETQYFGPGTRLLVL.

The V and J genes are TRBV20-1 and TRBJ2-3, with D uncertain. Trimming shortened V by 3 bases and J by 0 bases, and 10 bases separated the two germline ends. The CDR3 loop spans 14 amino acids. Germline CDR1 is DFQATT and CDR2 is SNEGSKA (reference sequence). The CDR3 DNA reads TGCAGTGCTAGTTTGGCCCATAGCACAGATACGCAGTATTTT. It is translated as CSASLAHSTDTQYF.

Ten or more counts support this clonotype. The chain carries TRBV12-3 or TRBV12-4 and TRBJ1-1; D is ambiguous. V dropped 3 bases and J dropped 4 bases, with 9 bases sitting between them. The CDR3 totals 13 residues. The CDR3 DNA is TGTGCCAGCAGTTTCGGGATCCCCACTGAAGCTTTCTTT. Its translation is CASSFGIPTEAFF.

The chain employs TRBV6-5 and TRBJ2-7; 10 nucleotides align to TRBD1. The CDR3 is 16 amino acids. V was clipped by 0 bases and J by 7 bases; unmatched bases: 9. CDR1 and CDR2 from the germline V gene are MNHEY and SVGAGI. The CDR3 DNA is TGTGCCAGCAGTTACTCCGGGACAGGGGACTTGGGGGAGCAGTACTTC. This translates into CASSYSGTGDLGEQYF.

This clonotype was picked up a small number of times. This sequence joins TRBV7-2 and TRBJ2-7; D is unclear. The CDR3 is made up of 16 amino acids. Trimming took off 4 bases at V and 2 bases at J, with 18 bases between the two ends. Germline V gene sequence: CDR1 SGHTA, CDR2 FQGNSA. The CDR3: CASSSRSHFVTYEQYF. CDR3 coding DNA: TGTGCCAGCAGCTCTCGGAGTCATTTTGTGACCTACGAGCAGTACTTC.